This is a list of T cell receptor beta chains from one sample in a study of control samples from healthy donors and cancer patients. The protocol was immunoSEQ multiplex PCR, while the TCRdb copy is restricted to in-frame clones and leaves out a portion. Among about 86,000 clones listed, around 94% were seen once. Specimen: blood. The receptors stem from a young woman in good health. Each CDR3 is given with its conserved first and last residue. The D gene is left open where the match is weak. The size field is filled for only some rows; it gives once, few, many or a size class.

j_call	d_call	clone_size	v_call	cdr3_aa	cdr3_nt
TRBJ1-3	TRBD1	-	TRBV4-2	CASSQGLGTGYDF	TGTGCCAGCAGCCAAGGTCTTGGGACAGGGTACGATTTT
TRBJ2-1	TRBD2	-	TRBV11-2	CASSSSGGLSSYNEQFF	TGTGCCAGCAGCTCTAGCGGAGGCTTAAGCTCCTACAATGAGCAGTTCTTC
TRBJ2-2	-	once	TRBV29-1	CSVEDRGRTGELFF	TGCAGCGTTGAAGATCGAGGGAGAACCGGGGAGCTGTTTTTT
TRBJ2-7	-	once	TRBV9	CASSVASGAKGDEQYF	TGTGCCAGCAGCGTAGCTTCGGGGGCTAAAGGGGACGAGCAGTACTTC
TRBJ1-2	-	-	TRBV5-4	CASSLEIANYGYTF	TGTGCCAGCAGCTTGGAGATTGCGAACTATGGCTACACCTTC
TRBJ1-5	TRBD1	-	TRBV19	CASSKYRGQPQHF	TGTGCCAGTAGTAAATACAGGGGTCAGCCCCAGCATTTT
TRBJ1-1	-	-	TRBV12-3/TRBV12-4	CASSWAENTEAFF	TGTGCCAGCAGCTGGGCGGAGAACACTGAAGCTTTCTTT
TRBJ2-1	-	-	TRBV5-6	CASSGGSGREDEQFF	TGTGCCAGCAGCGGGGGGTCTGGCAGGGAAGATGAGCAGTTCTTC
TRBJ2-3	TRBD2	-	TRBV19	CASSPGGGRGTDTQYF	TGTGCCAGTAGTCCCGGGGGGGGGAGGGGCACAGATACGCAGTATTTT
TRBJ2-5	-	-	TRBV19	CASSIERRGMAGETQYF	TGTGCCAGTAGTATAGAAAGACGGGGCATGGCGGGAGAGACCCAGTACTTC
TRBJ1-3	TRBD1	-	TRBV10-3	CAISESEGADGNTIYF	TGTGCCATCAGTGAGTCTGAGGGGGCAGATGGAAACACCATATATTTT
TRBJ2-1	TRBD2	-	TRBV5-1	CASSPTTGTSRNEQFF	TGCGCCAGCAGCCCCACGACCGGGACTAGCCGGAATGAGCAGTTCTTC
TRBJ2-7	-	-	TRBV28	CASSPQAGPYEQYF	TGTGCCAGCAGTCCCCAAGCGGGTCCCTACGAGCAGTACTTC
TRBJ2-1	-	-	TRBV5-1	CASSRDSKAYNEQFF	TGCGCCAGCAGCCGGGACTCCAAAGCCTACAATGAGCAGTTCTTC
TRBJ1-6	TRBD1	-	TRBV19	CASSMDRGNSPLHF	TGTGCCAGTAGTATGGACAGGGGGAACTCACCCCTCCACTTT
TRBJ1-6	-	-	TRBV28	CASNGVDQSSPLHF	TGTGCCAGCAACGGAGTGGACCAGTCATCACCCCTCCACTTT
TRBJ1-3	-	-	TRBV5-1	CASSLAGYGNTIYF	TGCGCCAGCAGCTTGGCAGGTTATGGAAACACCATATATTTT
TRBJ2-1	-	-	TRBV15	CATSRPRTGGNEQFF	TGTGCCACCAGCAGACCACGGACCGGCGGCAATGAGCAGTTCTTC
TRBJ1-1	-	-	TRBV29-1	CSVTRTENTEAFF	TGCAGCGTAACTCGGACAGAGAACACTGAAGCTTTCTTT
TRBJ2-3	-	once	TRBV27	CASRIKGIGYTDTQYF	TGTGCCAGCAGAATCAAGGGGATCGGGTACACAGATACGCAGTATTTT
TRBJ2-1	-	-	TRBV4-2	CASSLGLRYNEQFF	TGTGCCAGCAGCCTGGGACTTAGATACAATGAGCAGTTCTTC
TRBJ2-3	TRBD1	-	TRBV9	CASSDQGAADTQYF	TGTGCCAGCAGCGATCAGGGGGCGGCGGATACGCAGTATTTT
TRBJ2-7	-	-	TRBV7-8	CASSIDRPSYEQYF	TGTGCCAGCAGCATCGACAGACCTAGCTACGAGCAGTACTTC
TRBJ2-3	-	-	TRBV9	CASSVAARLTDTQYF	TGTGCCAGCAGCGTAGCCGCCAGACTCACAGATACGCAGTATTTT
TRBJ2-7	-	-	TRBV28	CASSLQTAQQYF	TGTGCCAGCAGTCTCCAGACAGCCCAGCAGTACTTC
TRBJ2-5	-	once	TRBV18	CASSPPKKVETQYF	TGTGCCAGCTCACCACCCAAAAAGGTCGAGACCCAGTACTTC
TRBJ2-5	TRBD2	-	TRBV28	CASSTGLQETQYF	TGTGCCAGCAGTACGGGACTACAAGAGACCCAGTACTTC
TRBJ1-2	-	-	TRBV27	CASRKDPRIAPFGEGYTF	TGTGCCAGCAGGAAGGATCCCCGAATAGCGCCCTTTGGTGAGGGCTACACCTTC
TRBJ2-7	TRBD2	-	TRBV3-1/TRBV3-2	CASSPTSGSYEQYF	TGTGCCAGCAGCCCGACTAGCGGGTCCTACGAGCAGTACTTC
TRBJ2-7	-	-	TRBV5-8	CASSNHQGRAPYEQYF	TGTGCCAGCAGCAACCACCAAGGCAGAGCGCCCTACGAGCAGTACTTC
TRBJ2-1	TRBD2	-	TRBV28	CASSLSSSGNAVSQIF	TGTGCCAGCAGTTTATCTTCTAGCGGGAATGCTGTGTCGCAGATCTTC
TRBJ1-3	-	-	TRBV28	CASSHGNTIYF	TGTGCCAGCAGTCACGGAAACACCATATATTTT
TRBJ2-2	-	once	TRBV14	CASSPSLTGELFF	TGTGCCAGCAGCCCAAGCCTGACCGGGGAGCTGTTTTTT
TRBJ2-6	TRBD1	-	TRBV5-6	CASSFTGAGANVLTF	TGTGCCAGCAGCTTTACAGGGGCCGGGGCCAACGTCCTGACTTTC
TRBJ2-4	-	-	TRBV5-1	CASSSDAKRLAKNIQYF	TGCGCCAGCAGCTCCGACGCAAAAAGACTAGCCAAAAACATTCAGTACTTC
TRBJ2-2	-	-	TRBV15	CATSRELGTKPLGELFF	TGTGCCACCAGCAGAGAATTAGGGACGAAACCCCTCGGGGAGCTGTTTTTT
TRBJ2-7	-	-	TRBV10-3	CATEDRSGYEQYF	TGTGCCACCGAAGACAGGTCGGGCTACGAGCAGTACTTC